These T cell receptor beta chains were read from a single sample in a study of shared clonotypes between healthy human individuals. Some clones are missing from TCRdb's copy, which holds only in-frame ones; the method was immunoSEQ multiplex PCR. The table has hundreds of thousands of clones, approximately 96% seen once; the top ten hold over 0.1%. The sequenced sample consisted of naive CD8+ T cells sorted from blood. The receptor set was obtained from a woman in her twenties or thirties in good health. Both conserved end residues are part of each CDR3. The order of the fields is D gene, V gene, clone size, J gene, CDR3 protein, CDR3 DNA. A D gene is named only where the DNA matches it firmly. Clone size is shown for a subset of rows, as once, few, many or a class of expanded clone.

D gene: -; V gene: TRBV5-6; clone size: once; J gene: TRBJ2-7; CDR3 protein: CASSLKASYEQYF; CDR3 DNA: TGTGCCAGCAGCTTGAAAGCTTCCTACGAGCAGTACTTC
D gene: TRBD1; V gene: TRBV27; clone size: -; J gene: TRBJ2-4; CDR3 protein: CASSTGGNIQYF; CDR3 DNA: TGTGCCAGTTCGACAGGGGGCAACATTCAGTACTTC
D gene: -; V gene: TRBV2; clone size: -; J gene: TRBJ2-7; CDR3 protein: CASSRQERGAYEQYF; CDR3 DNA: TGTGCCAGCAGCCGCCAGGAGAGGGGGGCCTACGAGCAGTACTTC
D gene: -; V gene: TRBV2; clone size: -; J gene: TRBJ2-7; CDR3 protein: CATGGLGGYEQYF; CDR3 DNA: TGTGCCACCGGAGGGCTGGGAGGATACGAGCAGTACTTC
D gene: -; V gene: TRBV28; clone size: -; J gene: TRBJ2-3; CDR3 protein: CASSLGASLLGDTQYF; CDR3 DNA: TGTGCCAGCAGTTTGGGGGCTAGCCTCCTAGGAGATACGCAGTATTTT
D gene: -; V gene: TRBV6-1; clone size: -; J gene: TRBJ2-7; CDR3 protein: CASSDGATYEQYF; CDR3 DNA: TGTGCCAGCAGTGATGGGGCGACCTACGAGCAGTACTTC
D gene: -; V gene: TRBV27; clone size: -; J gene: TRBJ2-2; CDR3 protein: CASSPTSYTGELFF; CDR3 DNA: TGTGCCAGCAGTCCCACGTCATACACCGGGGAGCTGTTTTTT
D gene: -; V gene: TRBV14; clone size: -; J gene: TRBJ1-1; CDR3 protein: CASSPDISFTEAFF; CDR3 DNA: TGTGCCAGCAGCCCGGATATTAGTTTCACTGAAGCTTTCTTT
D gene: -; V gene: TRBV6-6; clone size: -; J gene: TRBJ1-5; CDR3 protein: CASLEGGNSNQPQHF; CDR3 DNA: TGTGCCAGCCTTGAAGGGGGGAATAGCAATCAGCCCCAGCATTTT
D gene: -; V gene: TRBV6-5; clone size: -; J gene: TRBJ1-1; CDR3 protein: CASSSPQGIDTEAFF; CDR3 DNA: TGTGCCAGCAGCTCACCCCAGGGGATTGACACTGAAGCTTTCTTT
D gene: TRBD1; V gene: TRBV7-9; clone size: -; J gene: TRBJ2-7; CDR3 protein: CASSELQGLPSYEQYF; CDR3 DNA: TGTGCCAGCAGCGAGCTACAGGGGCTCCCCTCCTACGAGCAGTACTTC
D gene: -; V gene: TRBV19; clone size: -; J gene: TRBJ2-5; CDR3 protein: CATRGLLETQYF; CDR3 DNA: TGTGCCACCCGTGGTCTCCTAGAGACCCAGTACTTC
D gene: TRBD1; V gene: TRBV11-2; clone size: -; J gene: TRBJ2-5; CDR3 protein: CASSLEPDRVETQYF; CDR3 DNA: TGTGCCAGCAGCTTAGAGCCTGACAGGGTCGAGACCCAGTACTTC
D gene: TRBD2; V gene: TRBV28; clone size: -; J gene: TRBJ2-7; CDR3 protein: CASSESGRAEDEQYF; CDR3 DNA: TGTGCCAGCAGCGAAAGCGGGAGGGCAGAGGACGAGCAGTACTTC
D gene: -; V gene: TRBV27; clone size: -; J gene: TRBJ2-7; CDR3 protein: CASSLVEGGVYEQYF; CDR3 DNA: TGTGCCAGCAGTTTAGTAGAGGGGGGAGTCTACGAGCAGTACTTC
D gene: -; V gene: TRBV4-1; clone size: once; J gene: TRBJ2-7; CDR3 protein: CASSQDHEQYF; CDR3 DNA: TGCGCCAGCAGCCAAGACCACGAGCAGTACTTC
D gene: -; V gene: TRBV29-1; clone size: -; J gene: TRBJ2-7; CDR3 protein: CSVTDGVRHEQYF; CDR3 DNA: TGCAGCGTTACTGACGGGGTGAGGCACGAGCAGTACTTC
D gene: -; V gene: TRBV7-9; clone size: -; J gene: TRBJ2-7; CDR3 protein: CASSTESEGSGYEQYF; CDR3 DNA: TGTGCCAGCAGCACGGAGTCGGAGGGATCCGGCTACGAGCAGTACTTC